Presented here are 26 T cell receptor beta chains from one specimen sequenced in a study of blood T cell repertoires in COVID-19. Generated by immunoSEQ multiplex PCR, the TCRdb table keeps only in-frame clones and is missing some. The table lists under 250,000 clones, approximately 90% of them singletons, with over 0.75% in the top ten. Sequenced input: peripheral blood. The receptors were gathered from a man aged 55 to 70 with COVID-19, enrolled during active disease.

The rearrangement uses TRBV2 and TRBJ1-4; no definite D call. Deletions cut 1 base from V and 5 bases from J, with 8 bases between. This CDR3 is 14 amino acids long. Germline V gives CDR1 SNHLY, CDR2 FYNNEI. The DNA for the CDR3 is TGTGCCAGCAGTGAAGGCGGGGTGAATGAAAAACTGTTTTTT. Protein sequence: CASSEGGVNEKLFF.

The chain employs TRBV2 and TRBJ2-7; TRBD1 might be the D (6 bases). The germline V gene encodes CDR1 SNHLY and CDR2 FYNNEI. There are 14 residues in the CDR3. The V and J ends lost 2 bases and 7 bases respectively, with 15 bases between them. In nucleotides, the CDR3 is TGTGCCAGCAGTGAATCAGGCAGGGGATTTGAGCAGTACTTC. Its translation is CASSESGRGFEQYF.

The chain has TRBV28 and TRBJ1-2, with 8 bases matching TRBD1. Germline assignment: CDR1 MDHEN and CDR2 SYDVKM. The CDR3 length is 15 residues. V was clipped by 6 bases and J by 5 bases; unmatched bases: 11. The CDR3 here is CASSVSDRVGYGYTF. The CDR3, as DNA: TGTGCCAGCAGCGTCTCGGACAGGGTGGGGTATGGCTACACCTTC.

The chain uses TRBV18 and TRBJ1-1; 7 bases align to TRBD1. Looked up from germline, CDR1 is KGHSH and CDR2 is LQKENI. The CDR3 is 15 amino acids. J was trimmed by 1 base and V by 4 bases; bases with no gene match: 6. CDR3 DNA sequence: TGTGCCAGCTCACGTACGGGACAGACGAACACTGAAGCTTTCTTT. It specifies CASSRTGQTNTEAFF.

This chain links TRBV5-1 with TRBJ1-2; D possibly corresponds to TRBD1 (5 bases). CDR3 length: 15 residues. The ends were cut back, 6 bases at V and 4 bases at J, with 19 bases in the middle. Looked up from germline, CDR1 is SGHRS and CDR2 is YFSETQ. The CDR3 sequence is CASTLLGGEAYGYTF. In DNA form, the CDR3 reads TGCGCCAGCACCCTCCTGGGGGGGGAGGCCTATGGCTACACCTTC.

The CDR3 DNA follows: TGTGCCAGCAGCAATAACCCAGGGCAGGGGGGTAATCAGCCCCAGCATTTT. Translation gives CASSNNPGQGGNQPQHF. This chain links TRBV21-1 with TRBJ1-5; TRBD1, as called in the table, went unchecked against the DNA. TRBV21-1 is given as a pseudogene. The CDR3 sequence is 17 residues long.

The rearrangement uses TRBV11-2 and TRBJ1-3, with D unclear. The CDR3 is 13 amino acids. Germline loops: CDR1 SGHAT, CDR2 FQNNGV. V gave up 4 bases and J gave up 4 bases, with 8 bases separating them. CDR3: CASSSGGGNTIYF. The DNA of the CDR3 is TGTGCCAGCAGCTCGGGTGGGGGAAACACCATATATTTT.

The chain joins TRBV9 to TRBJ2-5, with 10 positions matching TRBD2. The CDR3 loop spans 15 amino acids. Germline assignment: CDR1 SGDLS and CDR2 YYNGEE. V lost 2 bases to trimming and J lost 2 bases; unmatched junction nucleotides: 3. CDR3: CASSVASGSQETQYF. The CDR3, as DNA: TGTGCCAGCAGCGTGGCTAGCGGGAGTCAAGAGACCCAGTACTTC.

This sequence joins TRBV28 and TRBJ1-2, with TRBD1 identical over 7 bases. CDR3 size: 13 residues. The J segment lost 5 bases and the V segment lost 6 bases, leaving 6 bases of the junction unmatched. CDR1 and CDR2 (germline): MDHEN, SYDVKM. CDR3 sequence (DNA): TGTGCCAGCAGCTACGACAGGGAGTATGGCTACACCTTC. Its translation: CASSYDREYGYTF.

The sample holds one count of this clone. The chain combines TRBV25-1 with TRBJ1-1; 7 bases are shared with TRBD1. The V and J ends lost 6 bases and 4 bases, in that order; junction bases with no gene match: 8. The CDR3 extends over 14 amino acids. CDR1 and CDR2 (germline): MGHDK, SYGVNS. The CDR3 sequence: CASSRDRVSTEAFF. CDR3 bases: TGTGCCAGCAGCCGAGACAGGGTGAGCACTGAAGCTTTCTTT.

The chain has TRBV18 and TRBJ2-7, with 10 bases fitting TRBD1. J was trimmed by 6 bases and V by 6 bases; bases with no gene match: 11. The CDR3 extends over 15 amino acids. Germline V gene sequence: CDR1 KGHSH, CDR2 LQKENI. CDR3 sequence: CASSTQGTGVSEQYF. CDR3 sequence (DNA): TGTGCCAGCTCTACCCAGGGGACAGGGGTGAGCGAGCAGTACTTC.

V gene TRBV2 combines with J gene TRBJ1-5, with D possibly matching TRBD1 (5 bases). CDR3 length equals 15 residues. Germline values: CDR1 SNHLY, CDR2 FYNNEI. The V end was cut by 7 bases, the J end by 2 bases, with 15 bases between. The CDR3 is CASMREGVGNQPQHF. The CDR3 DNA reads TGTGCCAGCATGAGAGAAGGGGTCGGCAATCAGCCCCAGCATTTT.

The gene calls are TRBV7-3 and TRBJ2-3; 12 nucleotides align to TRBD2. CDR3 size: 19 residues. The junction had 11 bases not matched to a gene; V was cut back by 4 bases and J by 0 bases. The germline gives CDR1 SGHTA, CDR2 FQGTGA. DNA of the CDR3: TGTGCCAGCAGCTATGGAGGCGGTCTAGCGGGGGGGAGCACAGATACGCAGTATTTT. Translating gives CASSYGGGLAGGSTDTQYF.

The chain employs TRBV9 and TRBJ1-3; TRBD1 might be the D (5 bases). CDR1 SGDLS and CDR2 YYNGEE come from the germline V gene. The V and J ends lost 7 bases and 0 bases respectively, with 14 bases between them. This CDR3 comprises 15 residues. This chain's CDR3 is CASASSGYSGNTIYF. The DNA for the CDR3 is TGTGCCAGCGCCTCGTCAGGGTACTCTGGAAACACCATATATTTT.

The rearrangement uses TRBV10-3 and TRBJ1-3; no firm D call. The CDR3 consists of 17 residues. The germline V and J ends were trimmed by 0 bases and 2 bases, with 14 bases remaining between them. Germline V CDR1 and CDR2: ENHRY, SYGVKD. The CDR3 sequence is CAISESGRLVAGNTIYF. CDR3 nucleotide sequence: TGTGCCATCAGTGAGTCGGGCAGGCTGGTTGCTGGAAACACCATATATTTT.

The V gene is TRBV7-2, the J gene TRBJ2-1; 7 bases are shared with TRBD1. This CDR3 is built from 13 residues. V was clipped by 3 bases and J by 7 bases; unmatched bases: 3. The germline V gene encodes CDR1 SGHTA and CDR2 FQGNSA. The CDR3 nucleotides read TGTGCCAGCAGCTTGAACAGGGGAAATGAGCAGTTCTTC. It encodes CASSLNRGNEQFF.

This sequence joins TRBV7-3 and TRBJ2-3; 11 bases map to TRBD2. Germline V CDR1 and CDR2: SGHTA, FQGTGA. V shed 1 base and J 8 bases; nucleotides not matched to a gene: 5. The CDR3 loop spans 15 amino acids. The CDR3 DNA sequence: TGTGCCAGCAGCTTAAATAGCGGGAGGGCCAGTACGCAGTATTTT. As protein: CASSLNSGRASTQYF.

This chain uses TRBV6-1 with TRBJ2-3; 10 nucleotides agree with TRBD2. V lost 0 bases, J lost 0 bases, and 9 bases stayed unmatched. The germline V gene has CDR1 MNHNS and CDR2 SASEGT. This CDR3 contains 19 residues. CDR3 nucleotides: TGTGCCAGCAGTGAAGCGCTTCTTGGTAGCGGGGGGAGCACAGATACGCAGTATTTT. Translating it yields CASSEALLGSGGSTDTQYF.

The genes are TRBV4-2 and TRBJ2-1; TRBD2 matches at 8 bases. CDR1 and CDR2 from the germline V gene are LGHNA and YNFKEQ. CDR3 length: 15 residues. V was clipped by 1 base and J by 4 bases; unmatched bases: 3. CDR3 sequence: CASSQGRGGYNEQFF. The CDR3, as DNA: TGTGCCAGCAGCCAAGGACGGGGGGGATACAATGAGCAGTTCTTC.

This clone was recorded only once. CDR3 in DNA: TGCAGCGTTGAGGGGGGGCAGAACCCCTATGGCTACACCTTC. Translated: CSVEGGQNPYGYTF. The chain combines TRBV29-1 with TRBJ1-2; D might be TRBD1 (6 bases). Trimming removed 3 bases at V and 4 bases at J, with 15 bases between. This CDR3 has 14 residues. Germline V gene sequence: CDR1 SQVTM, CDR2 ANQGSEA. Full variable domain (remainder filled in from reference TRBV29-1 and TRBJ1-2): SAVISQKPSRDICQRGTSLTIQCQVDSQVTMMFWYRQQPGQSLTLIATANQGSEATYESGFVIDKFPISRPNLTFSTLTVSNMSPEDSSIYLCSVEGGQNPYGYTFGSGTRLTVV.

The chain carries TRBV18 and TRBJ2-7, with TRBD1 as a possible D gene (7 bases). CDR1 is KGHSH and CDR2 is LQKENI in the germline V gene. Trimming took off 2 bases at V and 0 bases at J, with 11 bases between the two ends. This CDR3 comprises 15 residues. CDR3 nucleotides: TGTGCCAGCTCACCATACCAGGGGGGCTCCTACGAGCAGTACTTC. Amino acids: CASSPYQGGSYEQYF.

This clone was detected only a few times. The gene calls are TRBV10-2 and TRBJ1-1, with D perhaps matching TRBD1 (6 bases). This CDR3 has 15 amino acids. CDR1 WSHSY and CDR2 SAAADI come from the germline V gene. Trimming left V 2 bases short and J 3 bases short, with 13 bases between. Here the CDR3 reads CASSETGNADTEAFF. The CDR3 bases are TGCGCCAGCAGTGAGACAGGGAACGCGGACACTGAAGCTTTCTTT.

V gene TRBV12-5 combines with J gene TRBJ2-3; 10 nucleotides line up with TRBD1. V shed 5 bases and J 13 bases; nucleotides not matched to a gene: 6. The CDR3 is 12 amino acids. In germline, CDR1 is LGHNT, CDR2 FRNRAP. The CDR3 DNA reads TGTGCTAGTGGTCCCGGGACAGGGGAGGAGTATTTT. This sequence encodes CASGPGTGEEYF.

The V and J genes are TRBV29-1 and TRBJ1-1, with D unresolved. V was cut by 6 bases and J by 0 bases, with 5 bases left in between. The CDR3 is made up of 11 amino acids. The germline gives CDR1 SQVTM, CDR2 ANQGSEA. For the CDR3, the DNA is TGCAGCGTCTATATGAACACTGAAGCTTTCTTT. Protein sequence: CSVYMNTEAFF.

About this clone: One end of the junction fails to match germline, which may point to a read error. The chain has TRBV19 and TRBJ2-3; TRBD2 matches at 9 bases. Germline V gene sequence: CDR1 LNHDA, CDR2 SQIVND (reference sequence). The CDR3 spans 13 residues. CDR3 sequence (DNA): TGTGCCAGTAGCGGGACTAGCAAAGATACGCAGTATTTT. Its translation: CASSGTSKDTQYF.

The V call is TRBV19, the J call TRBJ1-4; D is ambiguous. The CDR3 covers 13 residues. Germline CDR1 is LNHDA and CDR2 is SQIVND (reference sequence). V lost 11 bases, J lost 0 bases, and 10 bases lay in between. DNA of the CDR3: TGTGCCGTATCCACAGCAACTAATGAAAAACTGTTTTTT. Translating it yields CAVSTATNEKLFF. Full variable domain (missing parts from reference TRBV19 and TRBJ1-4): DGGITQSPKYLFRKEGQNVTLSCEQNLNHDAMYWYRQDPGQGLRLIYYSQIVNDFQKGDIAEGYSVSREKKESFPLTVTSAQKNPTAFYLCAVSTATNEKLFFGSGTQLSVL.